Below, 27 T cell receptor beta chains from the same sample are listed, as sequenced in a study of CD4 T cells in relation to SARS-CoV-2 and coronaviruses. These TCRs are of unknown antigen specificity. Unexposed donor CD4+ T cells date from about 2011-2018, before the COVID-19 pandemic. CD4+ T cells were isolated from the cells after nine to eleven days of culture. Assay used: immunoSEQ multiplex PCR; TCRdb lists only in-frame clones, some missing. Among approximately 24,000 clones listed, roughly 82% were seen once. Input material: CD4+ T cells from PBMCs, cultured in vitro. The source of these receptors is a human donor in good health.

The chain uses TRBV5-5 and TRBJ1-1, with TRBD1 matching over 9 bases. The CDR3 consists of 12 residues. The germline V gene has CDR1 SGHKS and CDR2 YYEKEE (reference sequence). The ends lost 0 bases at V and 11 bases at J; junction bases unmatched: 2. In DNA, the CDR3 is TGTGCCAGCAGCTTGGGACAGGGGGACGCTTTCTTT. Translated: CASSLGQGDAFF.

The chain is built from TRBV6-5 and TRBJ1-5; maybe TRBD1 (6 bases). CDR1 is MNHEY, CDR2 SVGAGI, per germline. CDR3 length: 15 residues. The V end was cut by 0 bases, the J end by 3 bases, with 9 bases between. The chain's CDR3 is CASSYSRDNNQPQHF. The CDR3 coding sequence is TGTGCCAGCAGTTACTCTCGGGACAACAATCAGCCCCAGCATTTT.

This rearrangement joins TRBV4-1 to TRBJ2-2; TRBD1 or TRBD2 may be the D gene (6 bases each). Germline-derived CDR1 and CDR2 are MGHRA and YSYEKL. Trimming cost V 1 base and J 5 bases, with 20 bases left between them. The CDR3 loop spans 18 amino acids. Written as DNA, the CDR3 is TGCGCCAGCAGCCAAGGAATGTTGGGGGGCCCAAGGACCGGGGAGCTGTTTTTT. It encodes CASSQGMLGGPRTGELFF.

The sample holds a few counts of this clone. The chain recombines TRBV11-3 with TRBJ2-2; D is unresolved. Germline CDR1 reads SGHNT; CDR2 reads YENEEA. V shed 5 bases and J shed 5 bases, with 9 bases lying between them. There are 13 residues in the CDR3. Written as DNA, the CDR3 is TGTGCCAGCAGCCCCCTGGGGACCGGGGAGCTGTTTTTT. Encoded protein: CASSPLGTGELFF.

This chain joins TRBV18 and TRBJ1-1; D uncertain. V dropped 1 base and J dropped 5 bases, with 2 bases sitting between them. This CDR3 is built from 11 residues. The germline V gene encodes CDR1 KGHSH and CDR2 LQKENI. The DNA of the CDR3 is TGTGCCAGCTCACCACTTACTGAAGCTTTCTTT. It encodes CASSPLTEAFF.

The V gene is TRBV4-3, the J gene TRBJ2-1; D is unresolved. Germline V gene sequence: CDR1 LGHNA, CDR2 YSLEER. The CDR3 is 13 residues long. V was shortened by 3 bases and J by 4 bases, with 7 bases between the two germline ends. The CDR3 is CASSHGNYNEQFF. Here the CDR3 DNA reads TGCGCCAGCAGCCATGGAAATTACAATGAGCAGTTCTTC.

As DNA, the CDR3 is TGTGCCAACAGGGCCCCCTACTATGGCTACACCTTC. This codes for CANRAPYYGYTF. The rearrangement joins TRBV14 to TRBJ1-2, with D possibly being TRBD1 (6 bases). Germline assignment: CDR1 SGHDN and CDR2 FVKESK. The CDR3 has 12 amino acids. The ends were cut back, 10 bases at V and 3 bases at J, with 12 bases in the middle.

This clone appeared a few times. The CDR3 loop is CASSEQDRSYGYTF. CDR3 in DNA: TGTGCCAGCAGTGAACAGGACAGGTCGTATGGCTACACCTTC. V usage is TRBV2 and J usage is TRBJ1-2; 7 nucleotides match TRBD1. The V segment lost 2 bases and the J segment 5 bases; nucleotides outside the gene matches: 5. Germline assignment: CDR1 SNHLY and CDR2 FYNNEI. The CDR3 is 14 amino acids.

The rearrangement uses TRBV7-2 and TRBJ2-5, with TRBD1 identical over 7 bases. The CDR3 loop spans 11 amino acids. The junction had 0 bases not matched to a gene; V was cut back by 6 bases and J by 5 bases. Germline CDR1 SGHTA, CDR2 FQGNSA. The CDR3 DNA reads TGTGCCAGCAGGACAGGGGAGACCCAGTACTTC. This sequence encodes CASRTGETQYF.

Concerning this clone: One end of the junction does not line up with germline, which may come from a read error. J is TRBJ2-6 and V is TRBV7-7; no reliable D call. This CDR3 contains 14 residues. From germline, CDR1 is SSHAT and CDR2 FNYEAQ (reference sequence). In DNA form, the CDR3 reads TGTGCTAGCAGCCCCGTCTCTGGGGCCAACGTCCTGACTTTC. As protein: CASSPVSGANVLTF.

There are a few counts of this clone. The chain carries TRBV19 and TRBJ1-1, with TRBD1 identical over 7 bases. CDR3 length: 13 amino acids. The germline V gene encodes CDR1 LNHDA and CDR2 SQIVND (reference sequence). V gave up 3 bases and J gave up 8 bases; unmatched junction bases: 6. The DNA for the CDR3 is TGTGCCAGTAGTATCACAGGGGAATCCGAAGCTTTCTTT. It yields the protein CASSITGESEAFF.

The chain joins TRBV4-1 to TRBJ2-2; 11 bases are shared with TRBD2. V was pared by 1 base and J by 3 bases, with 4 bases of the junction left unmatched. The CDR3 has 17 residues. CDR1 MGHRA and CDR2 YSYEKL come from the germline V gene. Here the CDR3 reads CASSQVTGLADTGELFF. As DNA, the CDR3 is TGCGCCAGCAGCCAAGTAACGGGACTAGCGGACACCGGGGAGCTGTTTTTT.

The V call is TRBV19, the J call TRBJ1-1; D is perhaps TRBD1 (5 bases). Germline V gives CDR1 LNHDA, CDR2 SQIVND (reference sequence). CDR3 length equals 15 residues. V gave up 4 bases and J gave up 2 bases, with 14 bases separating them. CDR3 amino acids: CASSRGFQVNTEAFF. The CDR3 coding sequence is TGTGCCAGTAGTAGGGGGTTTCAGGTAAACACTGAAGCTTTCTTT. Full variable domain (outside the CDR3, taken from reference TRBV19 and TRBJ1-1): DGGITQSPKYLFRKEGQNVTLSCEQNLNHDAMYWYRQDPGQGLRLIYYSQIVNDFQKGDIAEGYSVSREKKESFPLTVTSAQKNPTAFYLCASSRGFQVNTEAFFGQGTRLTVV.

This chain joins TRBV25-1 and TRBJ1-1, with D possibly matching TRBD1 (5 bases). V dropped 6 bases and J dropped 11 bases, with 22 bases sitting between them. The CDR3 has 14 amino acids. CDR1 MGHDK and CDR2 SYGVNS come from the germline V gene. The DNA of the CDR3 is TGTGCCAGCAGAGACCCAGGATCCAACAAGGGGGCTTTCTTT. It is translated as CASRDPGSNKGAFF. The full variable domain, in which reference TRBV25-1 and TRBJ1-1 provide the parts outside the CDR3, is EADIYQTPRYLVIGTGKKITLECSQTMGHDKMYWYQQDPGMELHLIHYSYGVNSTEKGDLSSESTVSRIRTEHFPLTLESARPSHTSQYLCASRDPGSNKGAFFGQGTRLTVV.

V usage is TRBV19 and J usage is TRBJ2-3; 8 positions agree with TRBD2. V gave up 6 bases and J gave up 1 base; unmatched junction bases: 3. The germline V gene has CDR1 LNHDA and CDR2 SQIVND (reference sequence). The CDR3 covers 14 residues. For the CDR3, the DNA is TGTGCCAGTAGCCCACTAGCGGGCACAGATACGCAGTATTTT. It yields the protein CASSPLAGTDTQYF. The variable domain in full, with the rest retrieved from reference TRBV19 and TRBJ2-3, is DGGITQSPKYLFRKEGQNVTLSCEQNLNHDAMYWYRQDPGQGLRLIYYSQIVNDFQKGDIAEGYSVSREKKESFPLTVTSAQKNPTAFYLCASSPLAGTDTQYFGPGTRLTVL.

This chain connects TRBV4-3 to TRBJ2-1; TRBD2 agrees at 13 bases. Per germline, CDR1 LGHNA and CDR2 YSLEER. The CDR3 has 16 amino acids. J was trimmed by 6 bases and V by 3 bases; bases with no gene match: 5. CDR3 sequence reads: CASSHRTSGGGNEQFF. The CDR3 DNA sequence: TGCGCCAGCAGCCACCGAACTAGCGGGGGGGGCAATGAGCAGTTCTTC.

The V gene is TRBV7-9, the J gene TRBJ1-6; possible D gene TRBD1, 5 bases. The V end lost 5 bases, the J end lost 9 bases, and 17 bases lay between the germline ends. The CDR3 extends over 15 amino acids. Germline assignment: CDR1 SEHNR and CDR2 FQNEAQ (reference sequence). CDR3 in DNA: TGTGCCAGCAGCCCATCCGGGGGGGAGGCTTCACCCCTCCACTTT. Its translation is CASSPSGGEASPLHF.

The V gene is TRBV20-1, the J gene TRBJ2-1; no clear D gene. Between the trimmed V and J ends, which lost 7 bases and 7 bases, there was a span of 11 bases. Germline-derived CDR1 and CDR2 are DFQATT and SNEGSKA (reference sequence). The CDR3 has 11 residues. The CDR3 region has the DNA TGCAGTGTCCAGCCGGAGAATGAGCAGTTCTTC. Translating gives CSVQPENEQFF.

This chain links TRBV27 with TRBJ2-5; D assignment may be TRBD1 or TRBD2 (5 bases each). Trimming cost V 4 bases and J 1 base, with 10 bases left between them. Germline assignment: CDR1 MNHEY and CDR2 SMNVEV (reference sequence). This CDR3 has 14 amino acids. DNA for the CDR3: TGTGCCAGCAGTTCCGGGGCACGCCAAGAGACCCAGTACTTC. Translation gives CASSSGARQETQYF.

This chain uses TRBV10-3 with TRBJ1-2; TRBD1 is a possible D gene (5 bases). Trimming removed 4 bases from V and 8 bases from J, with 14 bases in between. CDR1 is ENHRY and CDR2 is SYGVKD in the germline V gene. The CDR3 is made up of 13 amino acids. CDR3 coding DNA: TGTGCCATCAGTGCGGGCAGGGCGGAGGGCTACACCTTC. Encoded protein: CAISAGRAEGYTF.

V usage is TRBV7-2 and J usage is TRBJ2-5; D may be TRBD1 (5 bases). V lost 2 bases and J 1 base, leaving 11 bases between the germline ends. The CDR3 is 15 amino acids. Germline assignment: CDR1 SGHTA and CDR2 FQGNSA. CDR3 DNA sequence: TGTGCCAGCAGCTTACAAAGACAGTCCCAAGAGACCCAGTACTTC. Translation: CASSLQRQSQETQYF.

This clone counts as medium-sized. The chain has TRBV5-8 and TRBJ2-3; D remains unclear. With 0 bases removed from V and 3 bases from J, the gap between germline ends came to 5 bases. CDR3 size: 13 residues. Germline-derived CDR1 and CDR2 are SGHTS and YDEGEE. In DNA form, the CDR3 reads TGTGCCAGCAGCTTGGCGGGTACAGATACGCAGTATTTT. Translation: CASSLAGTDTQYF.

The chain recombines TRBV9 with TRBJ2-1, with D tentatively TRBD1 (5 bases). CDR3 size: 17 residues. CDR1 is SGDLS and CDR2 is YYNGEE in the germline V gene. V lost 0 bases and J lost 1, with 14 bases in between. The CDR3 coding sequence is TGTGCCAGCAGCGTAGAGTCAGGGTTAGAATCCTACAATGAGCAGTTCTTC. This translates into CASSVESGLESYNEQFF. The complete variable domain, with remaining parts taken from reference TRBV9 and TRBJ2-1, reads DSGVTQTPKHLITATGQRVTLRCSPRSGDLSVYWYQQSLDQGLQFLIQYYNGEERAKGNILERFSAQQFPDLHSELNLSSLELGDSALYFCASSVESGLESYNEQFFGPGTRLTVL.

This CDR3 is CASSEGGPPFHEQYF. The CDR3 coding sequence is TGTGCCAGCAGTGAAGGCGGACCCCCGTTCCACGAGCAGTACTTC. The chain couples TRBV2 to TRBJ2-7; D unclear. This CDR3 comprises 15 residues. V gave up 1 base and J gave up 5 bases, with 15 bases separating them. Germline assignment: CDR1 SNHLY and CDR2 FYNNEI.

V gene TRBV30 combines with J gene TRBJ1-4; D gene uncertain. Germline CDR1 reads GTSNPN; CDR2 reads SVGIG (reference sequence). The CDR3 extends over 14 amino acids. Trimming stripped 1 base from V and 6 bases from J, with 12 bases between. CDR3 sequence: CAWSARGVHEKLFF. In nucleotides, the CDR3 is TGTGCCTGGAGTGCGCGGGGAGTACATGAAAAACTGTTTTTT.

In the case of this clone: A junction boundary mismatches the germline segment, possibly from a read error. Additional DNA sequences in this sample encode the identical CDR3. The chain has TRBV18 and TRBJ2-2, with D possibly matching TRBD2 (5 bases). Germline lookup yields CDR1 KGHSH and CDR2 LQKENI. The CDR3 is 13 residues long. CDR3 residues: CASSSTYTGELFF. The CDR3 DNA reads TGTGCCAGCTCATCCACTTACACCGGGGAGTTGTTTTTT.

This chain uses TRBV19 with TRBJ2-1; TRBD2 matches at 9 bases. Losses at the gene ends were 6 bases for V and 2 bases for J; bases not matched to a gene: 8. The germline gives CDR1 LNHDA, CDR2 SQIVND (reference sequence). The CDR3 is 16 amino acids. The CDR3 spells CASRLNSGGTYNEQFF. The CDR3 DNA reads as TGTGCCAGTAGACTAAATAGCGGGGGAACCTACAATGAGCAGTTCTTC.